The 6 T cell receptor beta chains given below trace back to one sample, sequenced in a study of regulatory T cells in long-lasting Graves disease. The time point was: newly diagnosed GD, antithyroid drugs for less than 3 months. RNA extracted from PBMCs served as the sequencing template. Assembly of TCR beta libraries relied on iRepertoire HTBI primers together with Arm-PCR of CDR3 regions. TCRdb re-called the multiplex PCR reads with MiXCR, one entry per CDR3 protein. The sample includes hundreds of thousands of distinct CDR3 sequences, over 15% of them seen just once. This sample was also put to use in a study of T cells in Graves' hyperthyroidism and ophthalmopathy.

Sequencing used peripheral blood mononuclear cells (PBMCs), obtained at new diagnosis, from a patient treated with antithyroid drugs. Receptor source: a man in his forties with Graves disease.

There are a few counts of this clonotype. A much larger clone lies a single base off, so this may be a read error. It is likely a read error, because the conserved phenylalanine at the end of the CDR3 is missing. This rearrangement joins TRBV28 to TRBJ1-6, with D possibly TRBD1 on 6 matching bases. Germline lookup yields CDR1 MDHEN and CDR2 SYDVKM. The CDR3 has 14 amino acids. V was cut by 6 bases and J by 14 bases, with 20 bases left in between. The CDR3 protein is CASSTGHPLKALHL. CDR3 nucleotide sequence: TGTGCCAGCAGCACGGGACACCCTTTGAAAGCCCTCCACCTT.

V is TRBV18 and J is TRBJ2-2, with 9 nucleotides matching TRBD1. Looked up from germline, CDR1 is KGHSH and CDR2 is LQKENI. Unmatched junction bases numbered 9, after V lost 5 bases and J lost 2 bases. The CDR3 spans 17 residues. DNA for the CDR3: TGTGCCAGCTCAGGATTCCGGGACAGGGTTAACACCGGGGAGCTGTTTTTT. Its protein is CASSGFRDRVNTGELFF.

On this clonotype itself: With a far larger clone one base away, a read error is the likely cause. The chain is built from TRBV20-1 and TRBJ2-5, with unresolved D. CDR3 size: 12 residues. Germline CDR1 DFQATT, CDR2 SNEGSKA (reference sequence). The ends were cut back, 3 bases at V and 11 bases at J, with 16 bases in the middle. For the CDR3, the DNA is TGCAGTGCTAGCGGCATGGGCGATGAGCAGTACTTC. Its translation: CSASGMGDEQYF.

The chain uses TRBV20-1 and TRBJ1-1; D remains ambiguous. Germline V gene sequence: CDR1 DFQATT, CDR2 SNEGSKA (reference sequence). Deletions cut 5 bases from V and 7 bases from J, with 11 bases between. This CDR3 contains 11 residues. The CDR3 loop is CSASRSGEAFF. CDR3 DNA: TGCAGTGCTTCCAGATCTGGTGAAGCTTTCTTT.

This clonotype was seen ten or more times. The chain couples TRBV29-1 to TRBJ1-3, with D unclear. Trimming removed 1 base at V and 0 bases at J, with 10 bases between. This CDR3 spans 15 amino acids. Germline values: CDR1 SQVTM, CDR2 ANQGSEA. CDR3 sequence (DNA): TGCAGCGTTGAAGTCGGTATAACCTCTGGAAACACCATATATTTT. It is translated as CSVEVGITSGNTIYF.

This clonotype was counted ten times or more. The chain links TRBV2 to TRBJ2-3; TRBD1 agrees at 7 bases. Germline CDR1 reads SNHLY; CDR2 reads FYNNEI. The CDR3 runs 15 residues. With V trimmed by 6 bases and J by 4 bases, 10 bases remained unmatched. The CDR3 loop is CASRRGQGRADTQYF. The CDR3 DNA follows: TGTGCCAGCAGGAGGGGGCAGGGCAGGGCAGATACGCAGTATTTT. Based on the CDR3 plus reference TRBV2 and TRBJ2-3, the full variable domain is EPEVTQTPSHQVTQMGQEVILRCVPISNHLYFYWYRQILGQKVEFLVSFYNNEISEKSEIFDDQFSVERPDGSNFTLKIRSTKLEDSAMYFCASRRGQGRADTQYFGPGTRLTVL.